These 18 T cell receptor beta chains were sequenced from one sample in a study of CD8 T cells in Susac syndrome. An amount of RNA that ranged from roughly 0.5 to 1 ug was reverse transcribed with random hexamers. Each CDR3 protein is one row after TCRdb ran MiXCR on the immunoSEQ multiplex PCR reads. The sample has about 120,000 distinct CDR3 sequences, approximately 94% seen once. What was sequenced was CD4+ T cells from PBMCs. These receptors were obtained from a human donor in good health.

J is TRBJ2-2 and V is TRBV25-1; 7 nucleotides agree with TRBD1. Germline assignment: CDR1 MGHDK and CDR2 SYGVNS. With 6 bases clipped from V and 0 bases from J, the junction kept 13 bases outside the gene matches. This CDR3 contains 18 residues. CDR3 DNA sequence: TGTGCCAGCAGCAAACTCGGGACAGCCCCGTCGAACACCGGGGAGCTGTTTTTT. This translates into CASSKLGTAPSNTGELFF.

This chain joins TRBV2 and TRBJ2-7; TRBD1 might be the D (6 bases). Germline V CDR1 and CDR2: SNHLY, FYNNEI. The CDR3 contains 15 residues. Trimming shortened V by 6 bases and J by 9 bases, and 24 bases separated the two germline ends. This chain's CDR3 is CASRVQPGTRSAQYF. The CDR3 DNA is TGTGCCAGCAGGGTACAACCCGGGACAAGGAGCGCGCAGTACTTC.

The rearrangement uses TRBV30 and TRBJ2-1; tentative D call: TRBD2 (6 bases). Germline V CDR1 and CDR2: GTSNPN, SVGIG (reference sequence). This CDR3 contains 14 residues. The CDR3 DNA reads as TGTGCAGCAGGGCCAGGGCTAGCGCGCAATGAGCAGTTCTTC. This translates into CAAGPGLARNEQFF. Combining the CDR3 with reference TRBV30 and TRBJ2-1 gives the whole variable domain SQTIHQWPATLVQPVGSPLSLECTVEGTSNPNLYWYRQAAGRGLQLLFYSVGIGQISSEVPQNLSASRPQDRQFILSSKKLLLSDSGFYLCAAGPGLARNEQFFGPGTRLTVL.

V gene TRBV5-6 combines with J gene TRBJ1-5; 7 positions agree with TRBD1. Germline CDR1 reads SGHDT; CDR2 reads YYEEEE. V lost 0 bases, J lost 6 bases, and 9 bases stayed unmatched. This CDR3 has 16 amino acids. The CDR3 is CASSLGMTGLGQPQHF. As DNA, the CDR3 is TGTGCCAGCAGCTTGGGGATGACAGGGCTGGGTCAGCCCCAGCATTTT.

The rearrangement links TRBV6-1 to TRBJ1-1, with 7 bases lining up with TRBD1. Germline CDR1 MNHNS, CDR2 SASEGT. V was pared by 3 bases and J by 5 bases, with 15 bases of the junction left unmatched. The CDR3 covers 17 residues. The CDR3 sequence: CASSDTWGRTGETEAFF. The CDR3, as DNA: TGTGCCAGCAGTGACACTTGGGGCAGGACAGGCGAGACTGAAGCTTTCTTT.

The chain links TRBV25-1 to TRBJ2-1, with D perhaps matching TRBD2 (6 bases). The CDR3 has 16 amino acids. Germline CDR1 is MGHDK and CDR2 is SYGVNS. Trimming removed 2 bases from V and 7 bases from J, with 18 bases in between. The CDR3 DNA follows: TGTGCCAGCAGTGAACCGGGAACGGGAGAGATGAATGAGCAGTTCTTC. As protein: CASSEPGTGEMNEQFF.

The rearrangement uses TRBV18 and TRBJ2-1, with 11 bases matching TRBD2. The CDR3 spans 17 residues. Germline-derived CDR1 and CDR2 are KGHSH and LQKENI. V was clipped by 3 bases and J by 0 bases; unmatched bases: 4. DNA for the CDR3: TGTGCCAGCTCACCCGTAGCGGGAGGGGGCTCCTACAATGAGCAGTTCTTC. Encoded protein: CASSPVAGGGSYNEQFF.

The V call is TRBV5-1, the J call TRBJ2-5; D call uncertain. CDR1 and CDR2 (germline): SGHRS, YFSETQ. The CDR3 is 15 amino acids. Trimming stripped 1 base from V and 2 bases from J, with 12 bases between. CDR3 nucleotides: TGCGCCAGCAGCTTGATGGGTCGGGTACAAGAGACCCAGTACTTC. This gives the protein CASSLMGRVQETQYF. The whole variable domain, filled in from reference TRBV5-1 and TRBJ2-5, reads KAGVTQTPRYLIKTRGQQVTLSCSPISGHRSVSWYQQTPGQGLQFLFEYFSETQRNKGNFPGRFSGRQFSNSRSEMNVSTLELGDSALYLCASSLMGRVQETQYFGPGTRLLVL.

CDR3 nucleotide sequence: TGTGCCAGCAGTTACACTCCCGGGCCTACTAATGGCTACACCTTC. Protein product: CASSYTPGPTNGYTF. The chain uses TRBV6-5 and TRBJ1-2; D call uncertain. CDR1 and CDR2 (germline): MNHEY, SVGAGI. V was shortened by 2 bases and J by 6 bases, with 16 bases between the two germline ends. This CDR3 has 15 residues.

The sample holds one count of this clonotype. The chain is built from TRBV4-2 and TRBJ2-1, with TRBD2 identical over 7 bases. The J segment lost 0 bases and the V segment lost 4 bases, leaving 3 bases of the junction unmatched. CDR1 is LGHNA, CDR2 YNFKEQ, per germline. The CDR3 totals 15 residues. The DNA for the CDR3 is TGTGCCAGCAGCCCTAGCGGACACTCCTACAATGAGCAGTTCTTC. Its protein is CASSPSGHSYNEQFF.

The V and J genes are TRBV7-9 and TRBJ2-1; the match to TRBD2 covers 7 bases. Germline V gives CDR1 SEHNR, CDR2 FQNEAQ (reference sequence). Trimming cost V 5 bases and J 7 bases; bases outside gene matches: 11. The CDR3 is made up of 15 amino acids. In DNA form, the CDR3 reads TGTGCCAGCAGCACTAAAGGGGCGGGAGTGAATGAGCAGTTCTTC. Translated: CASSTKGAGVNEQFF.

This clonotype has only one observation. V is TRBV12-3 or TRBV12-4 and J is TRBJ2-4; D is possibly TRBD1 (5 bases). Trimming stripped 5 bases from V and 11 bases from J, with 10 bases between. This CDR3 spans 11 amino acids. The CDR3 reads CASSPRAVQYF. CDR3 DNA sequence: TGTGCCAGCAGTCCCAGGGCGGTTCAGTACTTC.

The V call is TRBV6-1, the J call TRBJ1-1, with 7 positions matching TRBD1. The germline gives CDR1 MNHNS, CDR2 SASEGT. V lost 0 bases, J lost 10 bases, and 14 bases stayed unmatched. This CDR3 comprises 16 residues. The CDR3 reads CASSEAFPPSRGRAFF. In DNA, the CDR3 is TGTGCCAGCAGTGAAGCGTTCCCACCCTCGAGGGGGCGAGCTTTCTTT.

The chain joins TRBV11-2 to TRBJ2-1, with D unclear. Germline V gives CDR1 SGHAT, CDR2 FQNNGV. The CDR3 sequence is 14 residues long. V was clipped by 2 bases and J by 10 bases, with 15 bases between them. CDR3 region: CASSLLVSVGEQFF. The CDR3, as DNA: TGTGCCAGCAGCTTACTAGTTTCCGTGGGGGAGCAGTTCTTC.

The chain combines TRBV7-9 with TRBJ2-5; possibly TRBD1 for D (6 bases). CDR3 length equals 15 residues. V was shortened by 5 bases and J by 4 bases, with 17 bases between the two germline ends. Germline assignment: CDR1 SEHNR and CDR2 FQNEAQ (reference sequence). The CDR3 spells CASSHPSGGAETQYF. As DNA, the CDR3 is TGTGCCAGCAGCCACCCGAGTGGGGGCGCAGAGACCCAGTACTTC.

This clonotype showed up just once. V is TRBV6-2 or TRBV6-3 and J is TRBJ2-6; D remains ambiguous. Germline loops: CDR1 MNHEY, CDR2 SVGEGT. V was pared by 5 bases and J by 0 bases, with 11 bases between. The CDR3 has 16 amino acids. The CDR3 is CASSDGLSSGANVLTF. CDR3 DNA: TGTGCCAGCAGTGATGGGTTAAGCTCTGGGGCCAACGTCCTGACTTTC.

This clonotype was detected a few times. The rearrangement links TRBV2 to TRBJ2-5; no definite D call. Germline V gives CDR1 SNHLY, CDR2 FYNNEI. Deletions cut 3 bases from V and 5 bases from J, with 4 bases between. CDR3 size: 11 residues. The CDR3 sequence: CASSEWETQYF. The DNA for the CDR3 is TGTGCCAGCAGTGAGTGGGAGACCCAGTACTTC.

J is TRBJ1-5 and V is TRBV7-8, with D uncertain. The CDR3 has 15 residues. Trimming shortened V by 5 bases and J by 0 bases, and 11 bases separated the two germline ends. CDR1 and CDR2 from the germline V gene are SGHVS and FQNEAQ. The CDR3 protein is CASSPGRISNQPQHF. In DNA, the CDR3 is TGTGCCAGCAGCCCCGGACGGATTAGCAATCAGCCCCAGCATTTT.